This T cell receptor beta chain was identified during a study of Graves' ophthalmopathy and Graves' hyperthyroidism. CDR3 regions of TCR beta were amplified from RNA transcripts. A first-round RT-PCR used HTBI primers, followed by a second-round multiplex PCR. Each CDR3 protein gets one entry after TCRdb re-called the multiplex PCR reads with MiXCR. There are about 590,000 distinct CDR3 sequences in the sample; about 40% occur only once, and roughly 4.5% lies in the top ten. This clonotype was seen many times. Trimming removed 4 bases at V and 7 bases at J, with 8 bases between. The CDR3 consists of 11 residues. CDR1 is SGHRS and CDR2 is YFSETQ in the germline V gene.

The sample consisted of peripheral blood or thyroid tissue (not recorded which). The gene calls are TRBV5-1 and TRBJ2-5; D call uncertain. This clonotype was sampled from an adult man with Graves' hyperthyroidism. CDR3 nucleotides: TGCGCCAGCAGCCTTTATGGGACCCAGTACTTC. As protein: CASSLYGTQYF.